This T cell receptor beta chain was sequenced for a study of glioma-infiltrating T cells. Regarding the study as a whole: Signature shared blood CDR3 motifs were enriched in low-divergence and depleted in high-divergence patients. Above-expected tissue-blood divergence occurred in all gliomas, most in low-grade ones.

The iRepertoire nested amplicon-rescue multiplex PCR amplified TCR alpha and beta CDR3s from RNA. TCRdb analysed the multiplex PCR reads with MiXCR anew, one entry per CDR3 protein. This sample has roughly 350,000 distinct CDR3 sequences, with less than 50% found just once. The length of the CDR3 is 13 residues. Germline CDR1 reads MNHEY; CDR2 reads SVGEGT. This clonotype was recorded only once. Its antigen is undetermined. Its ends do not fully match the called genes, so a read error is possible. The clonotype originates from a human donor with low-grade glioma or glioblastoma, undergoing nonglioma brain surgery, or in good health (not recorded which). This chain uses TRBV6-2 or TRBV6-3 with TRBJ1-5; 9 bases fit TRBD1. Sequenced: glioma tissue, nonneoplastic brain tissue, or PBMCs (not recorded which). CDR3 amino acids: CASSTGGGQPKHF. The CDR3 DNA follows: TGTGCCAGCAGTACAGGGGGCGGTCAGCCCAAGCATTTT.